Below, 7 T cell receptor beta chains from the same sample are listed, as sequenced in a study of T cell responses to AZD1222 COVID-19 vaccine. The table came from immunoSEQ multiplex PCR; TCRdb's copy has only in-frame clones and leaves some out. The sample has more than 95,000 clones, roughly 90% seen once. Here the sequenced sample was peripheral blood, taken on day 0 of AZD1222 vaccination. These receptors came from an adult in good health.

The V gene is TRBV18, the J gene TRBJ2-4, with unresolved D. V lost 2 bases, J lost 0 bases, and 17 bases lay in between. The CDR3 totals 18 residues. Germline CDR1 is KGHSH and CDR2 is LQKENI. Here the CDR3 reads CASSPSSRAQLAKNIQYF. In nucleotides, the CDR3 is TGTGCCAGCTCACCAAGCTCTAGGGCACAGCTAGCCAAAAACATTCAGTACTTC.

The CDR3, as DNA: TGTGCCAGTAGTCCCCTGACAGGGGGCCGGGAGCACCAGCATTTT. Protein sequence: CASSPLTGGREHQHF. The chain is built from TRBV19 and TRBJ1-5, with 10 nucleotides matching TRBD1. The CDR3 consists of 15 residues. V shed 5 bases, J shed 12 bases, and the junction held 13 bases outside the gene matches. Germline CDR1 reads LNHDA; CDR2 reads SQIVND (reference sequence).

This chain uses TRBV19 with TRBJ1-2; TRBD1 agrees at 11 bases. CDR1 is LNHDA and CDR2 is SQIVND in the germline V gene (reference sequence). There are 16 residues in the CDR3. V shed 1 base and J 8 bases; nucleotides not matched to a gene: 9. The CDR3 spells CASSIVSGGQGDGYTF. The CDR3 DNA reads TGTGCCAGTAGTATAGTCAGCGGGGGACAGGGGGACGGCTACACCTTC.

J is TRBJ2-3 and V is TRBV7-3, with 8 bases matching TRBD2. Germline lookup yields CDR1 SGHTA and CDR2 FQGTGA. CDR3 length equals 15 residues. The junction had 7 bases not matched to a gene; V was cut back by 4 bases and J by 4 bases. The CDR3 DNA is TGTGCCAGCAGCTCGGCGGGGGGCCTCGCAGATACGCAGTATTTT. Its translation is CASSSAGGLADTQYF.

The CDR3 DNA reads as TGTGCCAGCAGCCGCGGACAAGAGACCCAGTACTTC. Translating gives CASSRGQETQYF. The rearrangement links TRBV13 to TRBJ2-5; D not certain. V was clipped by 5 bases and J by 2 bases, with 6 bases between them. From germline, CDR1 is PRHDT and CDR2 FYEKMQ (reference sequence). The CDR3 covers 12 residues.

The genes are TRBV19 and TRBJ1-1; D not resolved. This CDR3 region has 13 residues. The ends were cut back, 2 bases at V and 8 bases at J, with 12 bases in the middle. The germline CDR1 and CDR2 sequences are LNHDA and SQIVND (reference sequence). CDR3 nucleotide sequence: TGTGCCAGTAGTATAAGTCTGGCGGACGAAGCTTTCTTT. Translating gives CASSISLADEAFF.

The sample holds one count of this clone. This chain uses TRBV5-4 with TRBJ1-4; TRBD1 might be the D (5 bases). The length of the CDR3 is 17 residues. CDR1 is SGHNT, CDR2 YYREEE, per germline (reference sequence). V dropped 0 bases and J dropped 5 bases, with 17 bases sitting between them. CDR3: CASSLELATAQNEKLFF. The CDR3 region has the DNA TGTGCCAGCAGCTTGGAACTCGCGACAGCTCAGAATGAAAAACTGTTTTTT.